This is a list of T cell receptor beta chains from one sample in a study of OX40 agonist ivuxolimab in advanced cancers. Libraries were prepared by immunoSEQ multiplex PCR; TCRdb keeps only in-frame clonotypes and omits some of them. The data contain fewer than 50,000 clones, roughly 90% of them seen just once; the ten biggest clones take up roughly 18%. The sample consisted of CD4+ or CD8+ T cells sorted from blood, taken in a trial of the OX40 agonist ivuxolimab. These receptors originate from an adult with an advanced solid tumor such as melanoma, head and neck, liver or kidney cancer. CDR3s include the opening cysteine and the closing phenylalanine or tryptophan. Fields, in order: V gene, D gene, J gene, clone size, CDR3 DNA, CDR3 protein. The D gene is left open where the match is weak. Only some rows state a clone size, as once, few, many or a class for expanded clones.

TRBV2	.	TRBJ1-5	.	TGTGCCAGCAGTGAAGCGTATGGGGGTTCAAATCAGCCCCAGCATTTT	CASSEAYGGSNQPQHF
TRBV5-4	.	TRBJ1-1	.	TGTGCCAGCAGCTTGGAAATCAACACTGAAGCTTTCTTT	CASSLEINTEAFF
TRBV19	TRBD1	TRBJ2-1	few	TGTGCCAGTGGGACAGGGACCATCAATGAGCAGTTCTTC	CASGTGTINEQFF
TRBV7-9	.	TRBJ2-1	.	TGTGCCAGCAGCCCCCACATCCTCCTTGGGAGGCATGAGCAGTTCTTC	CASSPHILLGRHEQFF
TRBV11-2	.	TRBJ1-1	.	TGTGCCAGCAGCTTAACTCAGGGCCGGGAAGCTTTCTTT	CASSLTQGREAFF
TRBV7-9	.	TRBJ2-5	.	TGTGCCAGCGGTGGCGGGAAAGAGACCCAGTACTTC	CASGGGKETQYF
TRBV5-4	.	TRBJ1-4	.	TGTGCCAGCAGCTTGGGACCCGGGGTCCAGAATGAAAAACTGTTTTTT	CASSLGPGVQNEKLFF
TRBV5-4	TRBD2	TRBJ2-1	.	TGTGCCAGCAGAGTCAGCGGGGGTTACAATGAGCAGTTCTTC	CASRVSGGYNEQFF
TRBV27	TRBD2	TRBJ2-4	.	TGTGCCAGCAGTCCCAGTAGGCTAGCGGGGGGGCTAGCCAAAAACATTCAGTACTTC	CASSPSRLAGGLAKNIQYF
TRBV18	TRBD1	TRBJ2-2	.	TGTGCCAGCTCACCTCGGGACAGGGCTACCGGGGAGCTGTTTTTT	CASSPRDRATGELFF
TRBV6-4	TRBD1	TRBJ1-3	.	TGTGCCAGCGGTACAGGGGGCATCGGAAACACCATATATTTT	CASGTGGIGNTIYF
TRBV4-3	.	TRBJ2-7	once	TGCGCCAGCAGCCAAGATGGGGCCAACTACGAGCAGTACTTC	CASSQDGANYEQYF
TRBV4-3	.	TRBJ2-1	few	TGCGCCAGCAGCCAAGATAACGAGGATGAGCAGTTCTTC	CASSQDNEDEQFF